This is a list of T cell receptor beta chains from one sample in a study of T cells in tuberculosis. The method was immunoSEQ multiplex PCR; TCRdb's version includes in-frame clones alone and lacks a portion of them. The repertoire holds tens of thousands of clones, 81% seen once, with around 13% in the top ten. Sequencing was performed on CD1b-GMM tetramer-negative cells sorted from PBMCs. The receptors here all came from an adult woman with latent tuberculosis. The CDR3 runs from the conserved cysteine through the conserved F or W. Fields, in order: J gene, clone size, V gene, D gene, CDR3 DNA, CDR3 protein. A D gene is named only where the DNA matches it firmly. Part of the rows lack a size; the others show once, few, many or a class for expanded clones.

>TRBJ2-1|NA|TRBV9|TRBD2
TGTGCCAGCAGCGTAGCTGAACGGGGGGGTCGGAATGAGCAGTTCTTC
CASSVAERGGRNEQFF
>TRBJ2-7|NA|TRBV28|TRBD2
TGTGCCAGCAGTTTGGATACGGGAGGAAGCAACGAGCAGTACTTC
CASSLDTGGSNEQYF
>TRBJ1-6|NA|TRBV5-1|TRBD1
TGCGCCAGCAGGGAGATTTCCGGTGGGACAGGGAGTTCACCCCTCCACTTT
CASREISGGTGSSPLHF
>TRBJ2-7|NA|TRBV4-1|NA
TGCGCCAGCAGCCAAGATCAGGGAACCATCTACGAGCAGTACTTC
CASSQDQGTIYEQYF
>TRBJ1-2|NA|TRBV4-2|TRBD1
TGTGCCAGCAGCCCCGTCGACAGGGACTATGGCTACACCTTC
CASSPVDRDYGYTF
>TRBJ1-2|few|TRBV7-2|NA
TGTGCCAGCACCCCCGCGGAAGGGGGTGGCTACACCTTC
CASTPAEGGGYTF
>TRBJ1-5|NA|TRBV29-1|NA
TGCAGCTTAGGGAGGGGTGATCAGCCCCAGCATTTT
CSLGRGDQPQHF
>TRBJ2-7|NA|TRBV18|NA
TGTGCCAGCTCACCAGGCAGGTCTGACGAGCAGTACTTC
CASSPGRSDEQYF
>TRBJ1-5|NA|TRBV19|NA
TGTGCCAGTAGTATTAACAGGGATTATAGCAATCAGCCCCAGCATTTT
CASSINRDYSNQPQHF
>TRBJ1-2|once|TRBV7-2|TRBD1
TGTGCCAGCAGCTTAGGGGGGACAGGGGGCGCCGTCGGCTATGGCTACACCTTC
CASSLGGTGGAVGYGYTF
>TRBJ2-3|NA|TRBV9|TRBD2
TGTGCCAGCAGCGTAGCCGGGACTAGCGGGACCACAGATACGCAGTATTTT
CASSVAGTSGTTDTQYF
>TRBJ2-4|NA|TRBV5-1|NA
TGCGCCAGCAGAACAGGAAACATTCAGTACTTC
CASRTGNIQYF
>TRBJ2-2|NA|TRBV21-1|NA
TGTGCCAGCAGCAATGGGGAGGGGAATGCCGGGGAGCTGTTTTTT
CASSNGEGNAGELFF
>TRBJ1-5|once|TRBV27|NA
TGTGCCAGCAGTTTACGGTTTCGGGATTCTAGCAATCAGCCCCAGCATTTT
CASSLRFRDSSNQPQHF
>TRBJ2-3|NA|TRBV2|TRBD2
TGTGCCAGCAGTGGAAGGACTAGCGGGGGCCCGCAGTATTTT
CASSGRTSGGPQYF
>TRBJ2-7|NA|TRBV5-6|NA
TGTGCCAGCAGCTTGGGTCAGGTTTTCTACGAGCAGTACTTC
CASSLGQVFYEQYF
>TRBJ2-1|NA|TRBV4-3|TRBD2
TGCGCCAGCAGCCAAATTACCCTAGCGGGGAAAGGGGAGCAGTTCTTC
CASSQITLAGKGEQFF
>TRBJ2-1|NA|TRBV28|TRBD2
TGTGCCAGCAGTTCACCCAGCGGGGGGTACAATGAGCAGTTCTTC
CASSSPSGGYNEQFF
>TRBJ2-2|NA|TRBV10-1|NA
TGCGCCAGCAGTGATCCCGGGGGGCCCACCGGGGAGCTGTTTTTT
CASSDPGGPTGELFF
>TRBJ2-3|NA|TRBV5-8|TRBD2
TGTGCCAGCAGCTGGTACGGCGGGAGGGCCCCAGATACGCAGTATTTT
CASSWYGGRAPDTQYF
>TRBJ2-1|once|TRBV18|NA
TGTGCCAGCTCACCAATCATGGGGGCCGGAGAGCAGTTCTTC
CASSPIMGAGEQFF
>TRBJ2-5|once|TRBV11-2|TRBD1
TGTGCCAGCAGCTTAAACCTCAGGGGGCGAGAGACCCAGTACTTC
CASSLNLRGRETQYF
>TRBJ2-1|NA|TRBV7-2|TRBD2
TGTGCCAGCAGCCCGTCTAGCGGGGGGGCCGGTTACAATGAGCAGTTCTTC
CASSPSSGGAGYNEQFF
>TRBJ2-1|NA|TRBV25-1|TRBD2
TGTGCCAGCTCGAGCGGGAGGTTGTACAATGAGCAGTTCTTC
CASSSGRLYNEQFF
>TRBJ2-2|NA|TRBV7-9|TRBD1
TGTGCCAGCAGCTCTACAGGGGTGGGGACCGGGGAGCTGTTTTTT
CASSSTGVGTGELFF
>TRBJ1-6|NA|TRBV6-1|NA
TGTGCCAGCAGCCCCGAAGGGGATCGTTATTCACCCCTCCACTTT
CASSPEGDRYSPLHF
>TRBJ2-4|NA|TRBV19|TRBD1
TGTGCCAGTAGCTTAACTCCTTGGACAGGATTAATAGCCAAAAACATTCAGTACTTC
CASSLTPWTGLIAKNIQYF
>TRBJ2-2|few|TRBV4-3|NA
TGCGCCAGCAGCCATAACAGGGCTACCGGGGAGCTGTTTTTT
CASSHNRATGELFF
>TRBJ2-1|NA|TRBV4-1|NA
TGCGCCAGCAGCCAAGTAGGGCGGGGCCATCGGGATGAGCAGTTCTTC
CASSQVGRGHRDEQFF
>TRBJ1-2|few|TRBV5-6|TRBD1
TGTGCCAGCAGCCGAATACAGGGGCTCGAATCATATGGCTACACCTTC
CASSRIQGLESYGYTF
>TRBJ1-5|NA|TRBV2|NA
TGTGCCAGCAGAAATCGGTTAGGGCGGGAGCCCCAGCATTTT
CASRNRLGREPQHF
>TRBJ2-2|NA|TRBV6-5|NA
TGTGCCAGCAGCCGAGGAGGGGTGTACACCGGGGAGCTGTTTTTT
CASSRGGVYTGELFF
>TRBJ2-3|NA|TRBV6-5|NA
TGTGCCAGCAGTAGACAGGATTCTAGCACAGATACGCAGTATTTT
CASSRQDSSTDTQYF
>TRBJ1-1|few|TRBV21-1|NA
TGTGCCAGCAGCTCCTGGGGACAGCCGAACACTGAAGCTTTCTTT
CASSSWGQPNTEAFF
>TRBJ2-5|NA|TRBV28|TRBD2
TGTGCCAGCAGTTCGACTAGCGGGGGGCAGACCCAGTACTTC
CASSSTSGGQTQYF
>TRBJ2-6|NA|TRBV7-9|NA
TGTGCCAGCAGCTTATTTACAGGGCGTTCCGGGGCCAACGTCCTGACTTTC
CASSLFTGRSGANVLTF
>TRBJ1-2|NA|TRBV28|NA
TGTGCCAGCAGTCCCACCGGGACACCTTATGGCTACACCTTC
CASSPTGTPYGYTF
>TRBJ2-5|NA|TRBV10-3|NA
TGTGCCATCAGTGAGTCCGGGGGTTTGGAGGAGACCCAGTACTTC
CAISESGGLEETQYF
>TRBJ2-4|NA|TRBV19|NA
TGTGCCAGTAGTACAGGAATAGCCAAAAACATTCAGTACTTC
CASSTGIAKNIQYF
>TRBJ2-7|once|TRBV5-5|TRBD1
TGTGCCAGCAGCATGGAAGGGGGACAGGGGCGGATCTACGAGCAGTACTTC
CASSMEGGQGRIYEQYF
>TRBJ1-2|few|TRBV7-8|TRBD1
TGTGCCAGCAGCTTAGCCCTGGACAGGGGAGAGAGCGGCTACACCTTC
CASSLALDRGESGYTF
>TRBJ2-1|NA|TRBV7-2|TRBD2
TGTGCCAGCGGGGGGGTAGCGGGGTACAATGAGCAGTTCTTC
CASGGVAGYNEQFF
>TRBJ2-7|NA|TRBV18|TRBD1
TGTGCCAGCTCTCCTGACAGGGGGCTGGGCGAGCAGTACTTC
CASSPDRGLGEQYF
>TRBJ2-6|NA|TRBV4-1|NA
TGCGCCAGCAGCCAAATCGGAGACAGACGCTCTGGGGCCAACGTCCTGACTTTC
CASSQIGDRRSGANVLTF
>TRBJ2-1|NA|TRBV5-1|NA
TGCGCCAGCACCCTAAGCGGGTCAAGCTCCTACAATGAGCAGTTCTTC
CASTLSGSSSYNEQFF
>TRBJ1-5|NA|TRBV12-5|NA
TGTGCTAGTAGCATTCAGGGAAACCAGCCCCAGCATTTT
CASSIQGNQPQHF
>TRBJ2-7|once|TRBV6-1|NA
TGTGCCAGCAGTAAGGACAGCGAGCAGTACTTC
CASSKDSEQYF
>TRBJ1-1|NA|TRBV6-5|NA
TGTGCCAGCAGTCGCGGGGGGTGGGCCACTGAAGCTTTCTTT
CASSRGGWATEAFF
>TRBJ2-7|NA|TRBV6-5|NA
TGTGCCAGCAGTGACAGGCGCTACGAGCAGTACTTC
CASSDRRYEQYF
>TRBJ2-2|NA|TRBV7-8|NA
TGTGCCAGCAGCATGCGGAGGAACACCGGGGAGCTGTTTTTT
CASSMRRNTGELFF
>TRBJ1-2|NA|TRBV28|NA
TGTGCCAGCAGTTTAGGGCGCGGGGACCTGGGCGGCTACACCTTC
CASSLGRGDLGGYTF
>TRBJ2-3|NA|TRBV6-5|NA
TGTGCCAGCAGTTACTCGAACGGTTTATTAGATACGCAGTATTTT
CASSYSNGLLDTQYF
>TRBJ2-7|NA|TRBV7-2|TRBD2
TGTGCCAGCAGCTTTGGCGGGGGAGAAGAGCAGTACTTC
CASSFGGGEEQYF
>TRBJ1-1|NA|TRBV29-1|TRBD1
TGCAGCCATCCCGGGACAGGGAATCGAGCTTTCTTT
CSHPGTGNRAFF
>TRBJ1-1|NA|TRBV27|TRBD1
TGTGCCAGCAGTCTCTCGACAGGGGTGGGCACTGAAGCTTTCTTT
CASSLSTGVGTEAFF
>TRBJ1-2|NA|TRBV4-1|TRBD1
TGCGCCAGCAGCCTCCGATGGACAGGGGGCGTAGGAGGCTACACCTTC
CASSLRWTGGVGGYTF
>TRBJ2-1|NA|TRBV12-5|TRBD2
TGTGCTAGTGGTTTCAGCGGGGGCCGTTACAATGAGCAGTTCTTC
CASGFSGGRYNEQFF